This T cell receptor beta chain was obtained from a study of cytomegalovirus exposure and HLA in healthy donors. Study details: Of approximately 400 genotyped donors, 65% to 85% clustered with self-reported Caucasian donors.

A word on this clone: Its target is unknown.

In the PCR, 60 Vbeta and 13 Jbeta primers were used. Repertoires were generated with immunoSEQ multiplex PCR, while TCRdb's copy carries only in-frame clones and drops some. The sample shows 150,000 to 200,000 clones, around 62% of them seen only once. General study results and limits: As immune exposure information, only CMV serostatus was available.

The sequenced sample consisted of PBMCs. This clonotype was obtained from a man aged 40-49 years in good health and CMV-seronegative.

CDR3 in amino acids: CASSGGADTQYF. For the CDR3, the DNA is TGTGCCAGCAGTGGGGGGGCGGATACGCAGTATTTT. The rearrangement links TRBV6-5 to TRBJ2-3; a weak D match, TRBD2 (7 bases). The CDR3 extends over 12 amino acids. CDR1 and CDR2 from the germline V gene are MNHEY and SVGAGI. Trimming cost V 5 bases and J 6 bases, with 9 bases left between them.